The entry below gives a single TCR beta chain sequence along with its context. Its antigen is unknown. Every isolated RNA sample was fully reverse transcribed, so sequencing captured expressed TCRB transcripts. Sequenced by immunoSEQ multiplex PCR; TCRdb stores in-frame clones only, minus some. The sample lists about 240,000 clones, 11% to 15% occurring once. These data originate in a study of beta chain features in type 1 diabetes. Notes on the study in general: When Type 1 diabetes patients were examined, their TCRB CDR3s proved moderately but significantly shorter in all four CD4+ subsets.

The CDR3 consists of 12 residues. The V gene end was trimmed by 9 bases and the J gene end by 4 bases; junction bases not matched to a gene: 1. Looked up from germline, CDR1 is SNHLY and CDR2 is FYNNEI. Input material: naive CD4+ T cells from blood. The receptor was isolated from a man younger than 45 with type 1 diabetes. The chain carries TRBV2 and TRBJ2-1; 9 bases fit TRBD1. The CDR3 DNA reads as TGTGCCAGTGGGACAGGGTACAATGAGCAGTTCTTC. Amino acid sequence: CASGTGYNEQFF.